Described below is a single TCR beta chain sequence and its context. The antigen remains unidentified. Between the trimmed V and J ends, which lost 7 bases and 4 bases, there was a span of 10 bases. The CDR3 runs to 12 residues. Germline V CDR1 and CDR2: WSHSY, SAAADI. Sequencing was performed with immunoSEQ multiplex PCR; in TCRdb, only in-frame clones are kept and a portion is missing. Of approximately 150,000 clones detected, 92% appear once; the ten largest clones hold more than 1.5%. These data originate in a study of T cell responses to AZD1222 COVID-19 vaccine. General study results and limits: At 160-218 and 743-854, vaccine-associated CD4 TCRs were dominant, and they spanned spike. Clonal diversity was possibly underestimated, and white British individuals and females predominated among donors.

The chain links TRBV10-2 to TRBJ1-1; D gene ambiguous. The source was peripheral blood, collected on day 0 of AZD1222 vaccination. The source is an adult in good health. The CDR3: CASISAGTEAFF. The CDR3, as DNA: TGCGCCAGCATATCCGCGGGCACTGAAGCTTTCTTT.